The rows below give T cell receptor beta chains drawn from one sample of a study of blood T cell repertoires in COVID-19. Here immunoSEQ multiplex PCR was the method, and the copy in TCRdb shows in-frame clones only, minus some. In the table there are under 45,000 clones, approximately 88% of which are singletons. Input material: peripheral blood. These receptors all come from a human donor in a cohort sampled during active COVID-19. CDR3s include the opening cysteine and the closing phenylalanine or tryptophan. A D gene is named only where the DNA matches it firmly. Where a row states a size, it is once, few, many or the class of an expanded clone; other rows omit it.

j_call: TRBJ2-1
v_call: TRBV5-4
d_call: TRBD2
clone_size: .
cdr3_aa: CASSLWGRGGAGNEQFF
cdr3_nt: TGTGCCAGCAGCTTGTGGGGCCGCGGGGGGGCTGGGAATGAGCAGTTCTTC

j_call: TRBJ2-7
v_call: TRBV5-1
d_call: TRBD1
clone_size: .
cdr3_aa: CASSQGQGGIFYEQYF
cdr3_nt: TGCGCCAGCAGCCAAGGACAGGGGGGGATCTTTTACGAGCAGTACTTC

j_call: TRBJ2-1
v_call: TRBV3-1/TRBV3-2
d_call: TRBD2
clone_size: .
cdr3_aa: CASSQAGAGGLRGNEQFF
cdr3_nt: TGTGCCAGCAGCCAAGCCGGAGCGGGGGGGCTTAGGGGCAATGAGCAGTTCTTC

j_call: TRBJ1-1
v_call: TRBV20-1
d_call: .
clone_size: .
cdr3_aa: CSIDRNTEAFF
cdr3_nt: TGCAGTATCGACAGGAACACTGAAGCTTTCTTT

j_call: TRBJ2-7
v_call: TRBV5-1
d_call: .
clone_size: .
cdr3_aa: CASSLVATYEQYF
cdr3_nt: TGCGCCAGCAGCTTGGTGGCAACCTACGAGCAGTACTTC

j_call: TRBJ2-5
v_call: TRBV25-1
d_call: TRBD1
clone_size: few
cdr3_aa: CASSEFRQGAETQYF
cdr3_nt: TGTGCCAGCAGTGAATTTAGACAGGGGGCTGAGACCCAGTACTTC

j_call: TRBJ1-2
v_call: TRBV4-2
d_call: TRBD1
clone_size: .
cdr3_aa: CASSQAGTGGDYGYTF
cdr3_nt: TGTGCCAGCAGCCAGGCCGGGACAGGGGGCGACTATGGCTACACCTTC

j_call: TRBJ1-1
v_call: TRBV19
d_call: TRBD1
clone_size: .
cdr3_aa: CASSANTGGNTEAFF
cdr3_nt: TGTGCCAGTAGTGCCAATACAGGGGGGAACACTGAAGCTTTCTTT

j_call: TRBJ2-2
v_call: TRBV6-5
d_call: TRBD1
clone_size: few
cdr3_aa: CASTPGQDWGGELFF
cdr3_nt: TGTGCCAGCACCCCGGGACAGGATTGGGGCGGGGAGCTGTTTTTT

j_call: TRBJ2-3
v_call: TRBV19
d_call: TRBD1
clone_size: .
cdr3_aa: CASAPSGQGSTDTQYF
cdr3_nt: TGTGCCAGTGCCCCATCCGGACAGGGATCCACAGATACGCAGTATTTT

j_call: TRBJ1-5
v_call: TRBV12-3/TRBV12-4
d_call: .
clone_size: .
cdr3_aa: CASSFGGNQPQHF
cdr3_nt: TGTGCCAGCAGTTTCGGAGGCAATCAGCCCCAGCATTTT

j_call: TRBJ2-4
v_call: TRBV6-5
d_call: TRBD1
clone_size: .
cdr3_aa: CASRGTGLTKNIQYF
cdr3_nt: TGTGCCAGCAGGGGGACAGGGTTAACCAAAAACATTCAGTACTTC

j_call: TRBJ1-4
v_call: TRBV5-1
d_call: TRBD1
clone_size: .
cdr3_aa: CASSPLTGPNEKLFF
cdr3_nt: TGCGCCAGCAGCCCGCTGACAGGGCCTAATGAAAAACTGTTTTTT

j_call: TRBJ2-5
v_call: TRBV13
d_call: TRBD2
clone_size: .
cdr3_aa: CASSPPGTQGRAQYF
cdr3_nt: TGTGCCAGCAGTCCCCCCGGGACCCAAGGGAGGGCCCAGTACTTC

j_call: TRBJ2-7
v_call: TRBV4-2
d_call: TRBD1
clone_size: .
cdr3_aa: CASSLTGTGNYEQYF
cdr3_nt: TGTGCCAGCAGTCTAACTGGGACAGGGAACTACGAGCAGTACTTC

j_call: TRBJ2-1
v_call: TRBV30
d_call: TRBD2
clone_size: .
cdr3_aa: CAYSPPGGGAYMSEQFF
cdr3_nt: TGTGCCTACTCCCCCCCCGGCGGGGGGGCCTATATGAGTGAGCAGTTCTTC

j_call: TRBJ2-1
v_call: TRBV6-2/TRBV6-3
d_call: .
clone_size: .
cdr3_aa: CASSYSTGTSYNEQFF
cdr3_nt: TGTGCCAGCAGTTATTCGACAGGAACCTCCTACAATGAGCAGTTCTTC